The 31 T cell receptor beta chains below were found in one sample sequenced in a study of T-cell memory formation after mild COVID-19. TCRdb reanalysed the 5' RACE reads using MiXCR and keeps one entry per CDR3 protein. The sample includes around 300,000 distinct CDR3 sequences, approximately 13% of them seen just once. Sequenced material: PBMCs or a T cell subset sorted from them (not recorded which). These receptors were obtained from a man aged 18 to 35 who had mild COVID-19 (a few samples of this study predate the infection). Cell type and time point are not known.

This clonotype has a count of ten or more. The chain uses TRBV7-3 and TRBJ2-1; the D gene could be TRBD1 or TRBD2 (6 bases each). Germline CDR1 and CDR2: SGHTA and FQGTGA. This CDR3 has 15 residues. Deletions cut 3 bases from V and 1 base from J, with 10 bases between. The CDR3 here is CASSLGAGSYNEQFF. The CDR3 DNA is TGTGCCAGCAGCTTGGGGGCGGGGTCCTACAATGAGCAGTTCTTC.

This clonotype was recorded a few times. The chain combines TRBV6-5 with TRBJ2-7, with a weak D call TRBD2 (6 bases). This CDR3 is built from 15 residues. The germline V gene encodes CDR1 MNHEY and CDR2 SVGAGI. The V gene lost 5 bases and the J gene lost 1 base, with 15 bases spanning the gap. CDR3 loop: CASSQSGLPSYEQYF. Here the CDR3 DNA reads TGTGCCAGCAGTCAGAGCGGGCTCCCGTCCTACGAGCAGTACTTC.

The chain joins TRBV7-3 to TRBJ2-2; D call uncertain. Between the trimmed V and J ends, which lost 7 bases and 5 bases, there was a span of 17 bases. Germline V lookup: CDR1 SGHTA, CDR2 FQGTGA. The CDR3 is 15 residues long. CDR3 sequence (DNA): TGTGCCAGCACCCCTGAAGTTCTGGGAACCGGGGAGCTGTTTTTT. This encodes CASTPEVLGTGELFF. Full variable domain (missing parts from reference TRBV7-3 and TRBJ2-2): GAGVSQTPSNKVTEKGKYVELRCDPISGHTALYWYRQSLGQGPEFLIYFQGTGAADDSGLPNDRFFAVRPEGSVSTLKIQRTERGDSAVYLCASTPEVLGTGELFFGEGSRLTVL.

The V gene is TRBV11-1, the J gene TRBJ2-3; D gene unclear. Germline V gene lookup returns CDR1 SGHAT and CDR2 FQDESV (reference sequence). V shed 3 bases and J shed 0 bases, with 10 bases lying between them. The CDR3 is 15 residues long. DNA for the CDR3: TGTGCCAGCAGCTTCAGGATCTCTAGCACAGATACGCAGTATTTT. This gives the protein CASSFRISSTDTQYF.

This clonotype has more than one count but fewer than ten. The J gene is TRBJ2-5, the V gene TRBV7-7, with D perhaps matching TRBD2 (6 bases). There are 16 residues in the CDR3. Germline V lookup: CDR1 SSHAT, CDR2 FNYEAQ (reference sequence). V was trimmed by 2 bases and J by 1 base, leaving 14 bases between them. As DNA, the CDR3 is TGTGCCAGCAGCTTATCTTCAGGGAGGCCCCAAGAGACCCAGTACTTC. It translates to CASSLSSGRPQETQYF.

The chain is built from TRBV20-1 and TRBJ1-1, with a tentative D call TRBD1 (6 bases). The CDR3 covers 13 residues. Germline CDR1 DFQATT, CDR2 SNEGSKA (reference sequence). The germline V and J ends were trimmed by 5 bases and 1 base, with 11 bases remaining between them. The CDR3 sequence is CSAYDRPNTEAFF. DNA for the CDR3: TGCAGTGCTTACGACAGGCCGAACACTGAAGCTTTCTTT.

This clonotype has only a few counts. The J gene is TRBJ2-7, the V gene TRBV28, with 7 bases identical to TRBD2. Trimming at V came to 2 bases and at J to 8 bases, leaving 6 bases not matched to a gene. This CDR3 has 13 amino acids. Germline-derived CDR1 and CDR2 are MDHEN and SYDVKM. The CDR3 bases are TGTGCCAGCAGTTTACAGGGAGGGTGGAAGCAGTACGTC. Its translation is CASSLQGGWKQYV.

In its sample, this clonotype was seen many times. The gene calls are TRBV28 and TRBJ2-3; D gene ambiguous. The V end was cut by 2 bases, the J end by 6 bases, with 6 bases between. CDR1 and CDR2 from the germline V gene are MDHEN and SYDVKM. This CDR3 is built from 12 residues. The DNA of the CDR3 is TGTGCCAGCAGTTTAACTCAGGATACGCAGTATTTT. Protein sequence: CASSLTQDTQYF.

CDR3 in DNA: TGTGCCAGCAGCCCCCCGTTTCCGGGGGTCGCAGATACGCAGTATTTT. Amino acids: CASSPPFPGVADTQYF. V gene TRBV7-9 combines with J gene TRBJ2-3, with D perhaps TRBD2 (6 bases). The ends were cut back, 5 bases at V and 4 bases at J, with 19 bases in the middle. Germline V gives CDR1 SEHNR, CDR2 FQNEAQ (reference sequence). The CDR3 length is 16 residues.

In its sample, this clonotype was seen many times. The J gene is TRBJ2-1, the V gene TRBV5-1, with D possibly TRBD1 on 6 matching bases. Trimming took off 2 bases at V and 0 bases at J, with 9 bases between the two ends. The CDR3 totals 15 residues. Per germline, CDR1 SGHRS and CDR2 YFSETQ. This CDR3 is CASSFAGDSYNEQFF. The CDR3 DNA sequence: TGCGCCAGCAGCTTCGCAGGGGACTCCTACAATGAGCAGTTCTTC. The full variable domain, completed using reference TRBV5-1 and TRBJ2-1, is KAGVTQTPRYLIKTRGQQVTLSCSPISGHRSVSWYQQTPGQGLQFLFEYFSETQRNKGNFPGRFSGRQFSNSRSEMNVSTLELGDSALYLCASSFAGDSYNEQFFGPGTRLTVL.

This chain uses TRBV21-1 with TRBJ2-7; the tabulated D call, TRBD1, remains unverified against the DNA. TRBV21-1 is described as a pseudogene. CDR3 size: 21 residues. CDR3 nucleotide sequence: TGTGCCAGCAGCACTTCAGAGGTCCGGGACAGGGGGCTAGACGGGGCCTACGAGCAGTACTTC. Protein: CASSTSEVRDRGLDGAYEQYF.

As for this clonotype: The junction departs from germline at one end; a sequencing error may be responsible. DNA of the CDR3: TGTGCCAGCGTGGGTTTACGGGGTGGGGCTTTT. Translated: CASVGLRGGAF. The chain is built from TRBV27 and TRBJ1-1; perhaps TRBD1 as D (5 bases). Looked up from germline, CDR1 is MNHEY and CDR2 is SMNVEV (reference sequence). This CDR3 contains 11 residues.

This clonotype was observed many times. The chain carries TRBV29-1 and TRBJ1-5, with D possibly TRBD1 on 5 matching bases. CDR3 size: 13 residues. Germline V gives CDR1 SQVTM, CDR2 ANQGSEA. V was pared by 6 bases and J by 3 bases, with 12 bases between. For the CDR3, the DNA is TGCAGCGTGGGGGACGGAATCAATCAGCCCCAGCATTTT. Protein sequence: CSVGDGINQPQHF.

J is TRBJ2-7 and V is TRBV7-9, with 10 bases that match TRBD1. The CDR3 sequence is 15 residues long. With V trimmed by 4 bases and J by 3 bases, 6 bases remained unmatched. CDR1 is SEHNR and CDR2 is FQNEAQ in the germline V gene (reference sequence). The CDR3 region is CASSSLRDRGYEQYF. The CDR3 DNA reads TGTGCCAGCAGCTCCCTCCGGGACAGGGGCTACGAGCAGTACTTC.

V and J are TRBV12-3 or TRBV12-4 and TRBJ2-7; the D gene is possibly TRBD2 (5 bases). V was cut by 2 bases and J by 1 base, with 9 bases left in between. The CDR3 runs to 14 residues. This CDR3 reads CASSLYRGSYEQYF. Here the CDR3 DNA reads TGTGCCAGCAGTTTATACCGGGGTTCCTACGAGCAGTACTTC.

This clonotype has just a few counts. The CDR3 is CASSPYPGGPTDTQYF. CDR3 sequence (DNA): TGCGCCAGCAGCCCTTACCCAGGGGGACCCACAGATACGCAGTATTTT. The rearrangement joins TRBV4-1 to TRBJ2-3; the match to TRBD1 covers 7 bases. This CDR3 is 16 amino acids long. The V gene's germline CDR1 is MGHRA and CDR2 YSYEKL. The J segment lost 2 bases and the V segment lost 4 bases, leaving 9 bases of the junction unmatched.

The table lists this clonotype with a few counts. The chain carries TRBV7-2 and TRBJ2-3; 7 positions match TRBD2. Trimming removed 4 bases from V and 1 base from J; junction bases left unmatched: 8. This CDR3 has 16 residues. The germline gives CDR1 SGHTA, CDR2 FQGNSA. For the CDR3, the DNA is TGTGCCAGCAGCTCCGTTGGCCTAGCGGGCACAGATACGCAGTATTTT. This codes for CASSSVGLAGTDTQYF.

This clonotype was counted a few times. The rearrangement uses TRBV7-6 and TRBJ1-5, with 7 bases fitting TRBD1. V was clipped by 1 base and J by 5 bases; unmatched bases: 5. This CDR3 has 15 residues. Germline lookup yields CDR1 SGHVS and CDR2 FNYEAQ. The CDR3 loop reads CASSLGGQRHQPQHF. CDR3 nucleotides: TGTGCCAGCAGCTTAGGGGGACAGAGGCATCAGCCCCAGCATTTT.

This clonotype is a singleton in its sample. As DNA, the CDR3 is TGCGCCAGCAGCCAAGATGGCGCGGGACAGGGGACCGATGGCTACACCTTC. It encodes CASSQDGAGQGTDGYTF. The chain couples TRBV4-3 to TRBJ1-2; TRBD1 agrees at 10 bases. The CDR3 consists of 17 residues. Per germline, CDR1 LGHNA and CDR2 YSLEER. After removal of 0 bases from V and 6 bases from J, the junction contained 10 bases not matched to a gene.

In DNA, the CDR3 is TGCAGTGCTAGGGACAGGCGCTCTGGAAACACCATATATTTT. Translation: CSARDRRSGNTIYF. This sequence joins TRBV20-1 and TRBJ1-3; 7 bases fit TRBD1. V lost 3 bases and J lost 0; bases outside the gene matches: 2. The germline V gene has CDR1 DFQATT and CDR2 SNEGSKA (reference sequence). CDR3 length equals 14 residues.

There are a few counts of this clonotype. The chain links TRBV7-9 to TRBJ1-2; D possibly corresponds to TRBD1 (6 bases). V lost 6 bases and J 4 bases, leaving 18 bases between the germline ends. Germline V lookup: CDR1 SEHNR, CDR2 FQNEAQ (reference sequence). This CDR3 comprises 15 residues. The CDR3 DNA reads as TGTGCCAGCAGTTCGCTTGGCGGGGGCGCCTATGGCTACACCTTC. This codes for CASSSLGGGAYGYTF.

This chain joins TRBV12-3 or TRBV12-4 and TRBJ2-2; the D gene is possibly TRBD1 (7 bases). V lost 6 bases and J 5 bases, leaving 16 bases between the germline ends. This CDR3 is built from 15 residues. The CDR3 region has the DNA TGTGCCAGCAGGTTCGACAGGGAGGATACCGGGGAGCTGTTTTTT. Protein: CASRFDREDTGELFF.

This clonotype has just a few counts. The gene calls are TRBV7-2 and TRBJ2-5; D is unresolved. CDR1 and CDR2 (germline): SGHTA, FQGNSA. V dropped 3 bases and J dropped 4 bases, with 12 bases sitting between them. There are 14 residues in the CDR3. CDR3 region: CASSFPTVGETQYF. The CDR3 bases are TGTGCCAGCAGCTTTCCGACTGTAGGAGAGACCCAGTACTTC.

This clonotype has only a few counts. The V and J genes are TRBV12-3 or TRBV12-4 and TRBJ2-3; D may be TRBD1 or TRBD2 (6 bases each). This CDR3 comprises 16 residues. Trimming shortened V by 8 bases and J by 1 base, and 19 bases separated the two germline ends. DNA for the CDR3: TGTGCCAGCGGACTAACGAGGGGGATTCGCACAGATACGCAGTATTTT. This translates into CASGLTRGIRTDTQYF.

This clonotype was detected only a few times. The chain carries TRBV20-1 and TRBJ2-1; D possibly uses TRBD1 or TRBD2 (7 bases each). CDR1 and CDR2 (germline): DFQATT, SNEGSKA (reference sequence). CDR3 length: 17 residues. The V and J ends lost 2 bases and 8 bases respectively, with 25 bases between them. CDR3 coding DNA: TGCAGTGCTAGACTCACTGGGAGGGGGCCCGGGGGACATGAGCAGTTCTTC. This sequence encodes CSARLTGRGPGGHEQFF.

This clonotype was picked up a small number of times. The rearrangement joins TRBV24-1 to TRBJ2-1; maybe TRBD1 (6 bases). The V gene lost 5 bases and the J gene lost 6 bases, with 10 bases spanning the gap. This CDR3 comprises 13 residues. In germline, CDR1 is KGHDR, CDR2 SFDVKD. CDR3 in amino acids: CATSAQGGNEQFF. CDR3 bases: TGTGCCACCAGTGCTCAAGGGGGCAATGAGCAGTTCTTC.

V gene TRBV15 combines with J gene TRBJ2-1; D is unclear. The CDR3 covers 14 residues. Trimming shortened V by 0 bases and J by 4 bases, and 7 bases separated the two germline ends. Germline V gene data show CDR1 as LNHNV and CDR2 as YYDKDF (reference sequence). CDR3 in amino acids: CATSRDRSYNEQFF. The DNA for the CDR3 is TGTGCCACCAGCAGAGATCGGAGTTACAATGAGCAGTTCTTC.

This clonotype was counted many times. The CDR3 spells CASSLNAARDTQYF. The CDR3 nucleotides are TGTGCCAGCAGCTTAAATGCGGCCCGAGATACGCAGTATTTT. J is TRBJ2-3 and V is TRBV7-9; unclear D gene. Trimming cost V 2 bases and J 5 bases, with 11 bases left between them. The CDR3 runs 14 residues. The germline V gene has CDR1 SEHNR and CDR2 FQNEAQ (reference sequence).

The genes are TRBV4-1 and TRBJ2-2; tentative D call: TRBD2 (6 bases). Per germline, CDR1 MGHRA and CDR2 YSYEKL. V was pared by 6 bases and J by 5 bases, with 16 bases between. The CDR3 contains 15 residues. CDR3 region: CASSHGGYWTGELFF. Here the CDR3 DNA reads TGCGCCAGCAGTCACGGGGGATACTGGACCGGGGAGCTGTTTTTT.

The gene calls are TRBV5-4 and TRBJ1-5; D might be TRBD1 (5 bases). V lost 0 bases, J lost 7 bases, and 14 bases lay in between. The CDR3 covers 15 residues. Germline V CDR1 and CDR2: SGHNT, YYREEE (reference sequence). The CDR3 coding sequence is TGTGCCAGCAGCTTGGATGGGGGGATGGGCCAGCCCCAGCATTTT. It is translated as CASSLDGGMGQPQHF.

This clonotype has more than one count but fewer than ten. The chain joins TRBV7-8 to TRBJ1-1; TRBD1 matches at 7 bases. The CDR3 is 15 amino acids. The V gene's germline CDR1 is SGHVS and CDR2 FQNEAQ. J was trimmed by 8 bases and V by 6 bases; bases with no gene match: 15. CDR3 in amino acids: CASRRTRTGAVEAFF. CDR3 in DNA: TGTGCCAGCAGGCGTACGAGGACAGGTGCCGTGGAAGCTTTCTTT.